The following is a T cell receptor (beta chain) sequence with its context. Its cognate antigen is unknown. Germline V gene sequence: CDR1 SGHTA, CDR2 FQGNSA. The CDR3 is 17 amino acids. V gave up 3 bases and J gave up 4 bases, with 19 bases separating them. Primers: 60 Vbeta forward and 13 Jbeta reverse. Produced via immunoSEQ multiplex PCR; TCRdb's table is partial and in-frame only. The repertoire holds 200,000 to 250,000 clones, with roughly 80% as singletons. These data belong to a study of cytomegalovirus exposure and HLA in healthy donors. Regarding the study as a whole: As a later analysis showed, a missense DCLRE1C variant was linked to trimming of TCR beta V- and J-genes.

The sequence was collected from a woman in her 40s in good health and CMV-seropositive. Material for sequencing was PBMCs. V and J are TRBV7-2 and TRBJ1-3; TRBD1 is a possible D gene (5 bases). Here the CDR3 DNA reads TGTGCCAGCAGCTTCCTGGCCGGGCCCGGGGGGGGAAACACCATATATTTT. Encoded protein: CASSFLAGPGGGNTIYF.